This TCR beta chain stems from a study of shared clonotypes between healthy human individuals. Trimming left V 1 base short and J 4 bases short, with 13 bases between. Germline assignment: CDR1 LNHNV and CDR2 YYDKDF (reference sequence). There are 15 residues in the CDR3. TCRdb's copy holds only in-frame clones and misses some; the assay was immunoSEQ multiplex PCR. This sample has a few million clones, with over 85% found just once. The TCR sequence derives from a man younger than 30 in good health. Some clones in this sample may be carry-over from other donors' samples. The rearrangement uses TRBV15 and TRBJ2-5; TRBD2 is a possible D gene (6 bases). The sample consisted of naive CD4+ T cells from PBMCs. The subset is: CD45RA+ positively selected. DNA of the CDR3: TGTGCCACCAGCAGAGGCGGGAACGGAGGAGAGACCCAGTACTTC. Its translation: CATSRGGNGGETQYF.